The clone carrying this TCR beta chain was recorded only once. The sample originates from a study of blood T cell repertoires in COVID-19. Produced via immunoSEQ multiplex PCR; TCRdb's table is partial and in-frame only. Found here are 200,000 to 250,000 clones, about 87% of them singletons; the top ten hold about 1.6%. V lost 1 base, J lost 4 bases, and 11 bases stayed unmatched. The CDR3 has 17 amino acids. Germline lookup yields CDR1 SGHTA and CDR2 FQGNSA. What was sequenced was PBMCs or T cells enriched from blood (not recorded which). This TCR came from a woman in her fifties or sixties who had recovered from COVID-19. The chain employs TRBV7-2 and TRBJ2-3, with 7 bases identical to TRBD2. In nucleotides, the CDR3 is TGTGCCAGCAGCTTAGGAATGCGCGGGAGTGGCGCAGATACGCAGTATTTT. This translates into CASSLGMRGSGADTQYF.